This T cell receptor beta chain stems from a study of cytomegalovirus exposure and HLA in healthy donors. Study-wide results and caveats: A later analysis by the authors found several of the most significant clusters apparently linked to common viral pathogens. A later analysis linked a missense DCLRE1C variant to TCR beta V- and J-gene trimming. Association of around 17,000 TCR beta sequences with HLA alleles was found at 0.05 false discovery rate in a later analysis.

Per germline, CDR1 LNHNV and CDR2 YYDKDF (reference sequence). The CDR3 contains 17 residues. The germline V and J ends were trimmed by 0 bases and 0 bases, with 13 bases remaining between them. A word on this clone: Its antigen remains unknown.

This PCR relied on a set of 60 Vbeta primers and 13 Jbeta primers. Sequenced by immunoSEQ multiplex PCR; TCRdb stores in-frame clones only, minus some. This table holds 75,000 to 95,000 clones, roughly 63% found once. The sequence was collected from a woman in her thirties in good health and CMV-seronegative. Source material: PBMCs. The chain recombines TRBV15 with TRBJ2-3; D gene ambiguous. The CDR3 DNA sequence: TGTGCCACCAGCAGAGATCGAACCGGGTCTAGCACAGATACGCAGTATTTT. Its translation is CATSRDRTGSSTDTQYF.